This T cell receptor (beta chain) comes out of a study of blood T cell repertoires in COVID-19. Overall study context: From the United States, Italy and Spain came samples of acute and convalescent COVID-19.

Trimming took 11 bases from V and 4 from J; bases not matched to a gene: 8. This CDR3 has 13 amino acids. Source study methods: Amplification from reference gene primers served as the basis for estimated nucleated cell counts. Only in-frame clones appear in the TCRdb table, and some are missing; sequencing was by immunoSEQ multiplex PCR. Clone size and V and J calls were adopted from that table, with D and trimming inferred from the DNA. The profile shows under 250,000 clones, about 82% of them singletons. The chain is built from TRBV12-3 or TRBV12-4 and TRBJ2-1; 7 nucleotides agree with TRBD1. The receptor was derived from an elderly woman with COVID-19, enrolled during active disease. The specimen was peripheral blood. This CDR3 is CACSRGRYNEQFF. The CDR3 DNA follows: TGTGCCTGCTCGAGGGGGCGGTACAATGAGCAGTTCTTC.